This is a list of T cell receptor beta chains from one sample in a study of Graves' ophthalmopathy and Graves' hyperthyroidism. TCRdb ran MiXCR on the multiplex PCR reads and lists one entry per CDR3 protein. The sample yields about 740,000 distinct CDR3 sequences, 40% seen once. Sequencing used peripheral blood. The receptors shown here come from an adult man with Graves' ophthalmopathy. The CDR3 runs from the conserved cysteine through the conserved F or W. A D gene is named only where the DNA matches it firmly. A row's size may be missing; if present it is once, few, many or a size class.

abundance | j_gene | v_gene | d_gene | CDR3nt | CDR3aa
once | TRBJ1-2 | TRBV25-1 | . | TGTGCCAGCAGTGAGGTCGGGTCCCGGGGTGGCTACACCTTC | CASSEVGSRGGYTF
. | TRBJ2-3 | TRBV7-9 | . | TGTGCCAGCAGCACGCACAGGAGCACATATACGCAGTATTTT | CASSTHRSTYTQYF
. | TRBJ1-1 | TRBV29-1 | . | TGCAGCGTTGAAGATAGACCCCTGAACACTGAAGCTTTCTTT | CSVEDRPLNTEAFF
. | TRBJ1-2 | TRBV9 | . | TGTGCCAGCAGTTACTTTAACAGGGATCTTAACTATGGCTACACCTTC | CASSYFNRDLNYGYTF
many | TRBJ2-6 | TRBV7-9 | . | TGTGCCAGCAGCCTTCCTGGGGCCAACGTCCTGACTTTC | CASSLPGANVLTF
many | TRBJ2-5 | TRBV9 | . | TGTGCCAGCAGCGTAGACGCGACCAAAGAGACCCAGTACTTC | CASSVDATKETQYF
. | TRBJ1-1 | TRBV6-1 | . | TGTGCCAGCAGTTACTGGGCGGGACGAGCTTTCTTT | CASSYWAGRAFF
. | TRBJ1-5 | TRBV19 | . | TGTGCCAGTATTCCGGGACCTCGTAGCAATCAGCCCCAGCATTTT | CASIPGPRSNQPQHF
few | TRBJ2-7 | TRBV2 | TRBD1 | TGTGCCAGCAGTTTCCCCGGGACAGCCTCCTACGAGCAGTACTTC | CASSFPGTASYEQYF
many | TRBJ2-5 | TRBV2 | . | TGTGCCAGCAGTCCCCGCAGCGTCCAAGAGACCCAGTACTTC | CASSPRSVQETQYF
. | TRBJ1-4 | TRBV7-9 | TRBD1 | TGTGCCAGCAGCTTAGTCGCGACAGGGGGGGAAAAACTGTTTTTT | CASSLVATGGEKLFF